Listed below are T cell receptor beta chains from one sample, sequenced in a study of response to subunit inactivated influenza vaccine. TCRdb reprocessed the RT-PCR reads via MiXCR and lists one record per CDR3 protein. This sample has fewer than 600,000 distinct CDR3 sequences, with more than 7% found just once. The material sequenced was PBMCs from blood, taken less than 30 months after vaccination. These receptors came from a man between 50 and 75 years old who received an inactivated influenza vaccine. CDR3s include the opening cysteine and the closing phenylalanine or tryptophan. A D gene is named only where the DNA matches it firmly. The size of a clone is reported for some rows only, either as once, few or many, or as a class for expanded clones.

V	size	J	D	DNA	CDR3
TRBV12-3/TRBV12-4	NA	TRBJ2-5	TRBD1	TGTGCCTGCAGCACCGGGACAGGGGCTGGAGAGACCCAGTACTTC	CACSTGTGAGETQYF
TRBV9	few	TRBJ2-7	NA	TGTGCCAGCAGCGTAGCTCCCGGACAGAACTACGAGCAGTACTTC	CASSVAPGQNYEQYF
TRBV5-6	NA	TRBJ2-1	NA	TGTGCCAGCAGCCCCTTTGCGTCAGCGAAGTCCTACAATGAGCAGTTCTTC	CASSPFASAKSYNEQFF
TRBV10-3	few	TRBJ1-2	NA	TGTGCCATCAGGCCGGGGCCGCTCTATGGCTACACCTTC	CAIRPGPLYGYTF
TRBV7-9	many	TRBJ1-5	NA	TGTGCCAGCAGCCGGGCCGGGGAGCCCCAGCATTTT	CASSRAGEPQHF
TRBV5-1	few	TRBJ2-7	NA	TGCGCCAGCAGCCCCCTTGACGGGGGTACCTACGAGCAGTACTTC	CASSPLDGGTYEQYF
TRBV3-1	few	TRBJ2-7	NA	TGTGCCAGCAGCCAATTGGCCCCGACAGTTAAGAGCTCCTACGAGCAGTACTTC	CASSQLAPTVKSSYEQYF
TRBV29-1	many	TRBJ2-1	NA	TGCAGCGTGTCCGGGACCCCCGAGGGCTACAATGAGCAGTTCTTC	CSVSGTPEGYNEQFF
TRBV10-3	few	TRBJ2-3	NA	TGTGCCATCAGTGAGGGTGAGCGAGGAGGGGGGGCCGGAGATACGCAGTATTTT	CAISEGERGGGAGDTQYF
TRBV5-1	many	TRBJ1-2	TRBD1	TGCGCCAGCAGTGGCAGGGGGCAGGAGTCTGGCTACACCTTC	CASSGRGQESGYTF
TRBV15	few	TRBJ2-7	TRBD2	TGTGCCACCAGCAGAGATCGCGTTAGCGGGTCGCACGAGCAGTACTTC	CATSRDRVSGSHEQYF
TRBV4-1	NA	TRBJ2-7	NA	TGCGCCAGCAGCCATCCAGGGGTTAACTACGAGCAGTACTTC	CASSHPGVNYEQYF
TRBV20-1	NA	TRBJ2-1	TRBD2	TGCAGTGCTAGAGTAGCGGGCCCCTCCTACAATGAGCAGTTCTTC	CSARVAGPSYNEQFF
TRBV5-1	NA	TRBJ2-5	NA	TGCGCCAGCACCAAGGGGCAGGGGAAAGAGACCCAGTACTTC	CASTKGQGKETQYF
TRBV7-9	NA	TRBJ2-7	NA	TGTGCCAGCAGCTTAGCATACGACGGAACCTACGAGCAGTACTTC	CASSLAYDGTYEQYF
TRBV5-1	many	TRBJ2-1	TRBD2	TGCGCCAGCAGCTTGGAGGTGGGAGGGAACAATGAGCAGTTCTTC	CASSLEVGGNNEQFF
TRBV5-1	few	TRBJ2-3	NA	TGCGCCAGCAGCAACCCTCGAGGTGGCACAGATACGCAGTATTTT	CASSNPRGGTDTQYF
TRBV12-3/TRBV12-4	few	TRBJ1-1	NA	TGTGCCAGCAGTTTCGCCAGGGGAAACACTGAAGCTTTCTTT	CASSFARGNTEAFF
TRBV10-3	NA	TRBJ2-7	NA	TGTGCCATCAGTGGGTCTGCAGGGAATTCCTACGAGCAGTACTTC	CAISGSAGNSYEQYF
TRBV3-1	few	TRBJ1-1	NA	TGTGCCAGCAGCCAAGCCGCCCCCGGGGCTGCGATGAACACTGAAGCTTTCTTT	CASSQAAPGAAMNTEAFF